This T cell receptor (beta chain) is drawn from a study of T cells after yellow fever vaccination (dated by TCRdb to about 2019). Context from the whole study: Libraries from fractions with low cell numbers were prepared with the SMART-Seq v4 Ultra Low Input RNA kit. Blood was drawn at multiple timepoints before and after primary and secondary immunization, with bulk PBMC replicates and cell subsets isolated. Bulk TCR alpha and beta repertoires were sequenced longitudinally to track T-cell clones before and after primary and booster YFV17D yellow fever vaccination. Two healthy male donors, one aged 18 to 30 and one aged 30 to 40 years, made up the cohort.

The sample's treatment or condition label, decoded: live attenuated yellow fever vaccine strain. At each blood-draw timepoint, two biological replicates of bulk PBMCs were collected. A standard Ficoll-Paque protocol was used to isolate PBMCs from peripheral blood. TriZol was used to extract RNA from bulk PBMCs, CD4 and CD8 fractions, and dextramer-positive and dextramer-negative fractions. Overall study results and their limits: The secondary T-cell response was weaker than the primary response but faster, peaking on day 5 instead of day 15. Only a couple of donors were included in the study, so the extent to which the findings can be generalized is limited. Computational filtering was needed because FACS-sorted repertoires could contain abundant contaminating clonotypes from the bulk population. A small fraction of clonotypes appeared in both the CD4 and CD8 compartments, likely as a result of convergent recombination. After the booster, most of the clones that had expanded following primary vaccination were detected again (around 95% of CD4 and around 90% of CD8), which suggests that memory was broadly maintained.

TCR cDNA was synthesized by 5'RACE template switching, which introduced a universal primer site and unique molecular identifiers. cDNA synthesis was primed from both the TCR alpha and TCR beta constant segments. Library amplification used two PCR steps, and the second PCR step added sample barcodes and sequencing adapters. Sequencing of the libraries was done on either Illumina HiSeq 2500 (2x100 bp) or NovaSeq (2x150 bp). The source study handled its data this way. MIGEC handled demultiplexing of reads and collapsing into UMI consensus sequences, while MiXCR performed V(D)J alignment. Vaccine-responding clonotypes were defined with edgeR using replicate PBMC samples, requiring FDR below 0.01 and a log2 fold change above 5 up to day 15. Each bulk clonotype was labeled CD4 or CD8 based on which sequenced repertoire, CD4 or CD8, contained the clonotype at higher abundance. TCRdb ran its own pipeline on the public reads, namely fastp trimming at Q25 and MiXCR clone calling, and kept in-frame beta chains. Merged by CDR3 protein, the rows form single entries marked with the most common genes and DNA. The V and J calls and clone size come from TCRdb's table, not from the authors' own analysis. In this sample the table shows 550,000 or so distinct CDR3 sequences, 15% to 20% of which occur a single time. The ten largest clonotypes hold approximately 14% of the sample.

The CDR3 sequence holds 15 residues, the cysteine and phenylalanine included. Of all the DNA, just the CDR3 is kept, 45 bases in frame from base 1. V is shortened by 0 bases, J by 3 bases, and the region joining them spans 12 bases. CDR1 is given as MDHEN and CDR2 as SYDVKM, both from the germline V gene. This clonotype was seen a handful of times. The specificity of this receptor is unknown. Per-base quality was not reported, and no clone a single base away is much larger than it. Recombination linked TRBV28 to TRBJ2-7, with TRBD1 as a weak D call on 5 bases. This sample comprised PBMCs, obtained 15 days after the yellow fever booster vaccination. The sequence was collected from a man in his thirties or forties who received the YFV17D yellow fever vaccine. Here is the DNA: TGTGCCAGCAGTTTATGGGGGCAGGAGAACTACGAGCAGTACTTC. This translates into CASSLWGQENYEQYF.